These T cell receptor beta chains were read from a single sample in a study of shared clonotypes between healthy human individuals. TCRdb's table, derived via immunoSEQ multiplex PCR, lists solely in-frame clones and lacks some. The repertoire has roughly 1,000,000 clones, 70% to 80% of them found once; the top ten carry about 0.52%. Sequenced sample: memory CD4+ T cells from PBMCs. These receptors originate from a man aged 18 to 30 in good health. Some clones in this sample may be carry-over from other donors' samples. The CDR3 runs from the conserved cysteine through the conserved F or W. Fields, in order: D gene, clone size, J gene, V gene, CDR3 protein, CDR3 DNA. The D gene is left open where the match is weak. The size entry is marked missing in some rows and otherwise reads once, few, many or a size class.

d_call: TRBD1; clone_size: .; j_call: TRBJ1-6; v_call: TRBV10-2; cdr3_aa: CASTRQGYNSPLHF; cdr3_nt: TGCGCCAGCACCCGACAGGGATATAATTCACCCCTCCACTTT
d_call: .; clone_size: .; j_call: TRBJ2-7; v_call: TRBV7-2; cdr3_aa: CASSPANKHYEQYF; cdr3_nt: TGTGCCAGCAGCCCCGCCAATAAGCACTACGAGCAGTACTTC
d_call: .; clone_size: .; j_call: TRBJ1-5; v_call: TRBV6-1; cdr3_aa: CASSEAYNQPQHF; cdr3_nt: TGTGCCAGCAGTGAAGCGTACAATCAGCCCCAGCATTTT
d_call: .; clone_size: few; j_call: TRBJ2-3; v_call: TRBV4-3; cdr3_aa: CASSSVRGTRSSTDTQYF; cdr3_nt: TGCGCCAGCAGCTCCGTCAGGGGAACTAGATCTAGCACAGATACGCAGTATTTT
d_call: .; clone_size: .; j_call: TRBJ2-7; v_call: TRBV7-8; cdr3_aa: CASSLVQGVHEQYF; cdr3_nt: TGTGCCAGCAGCTTAGTACAGGGTGTCCACGAGCAGTACTTC
d_call: .; clone_size: few; j_call: TRBJ1-5; v_call: TRBV18; cdr3_aa: CASSPYSNQPQHF; cdr3_nt: TGTGCCAGCTCCCCCTATAGCAATCAGCCCCAGCATTTT
d_call: .; clone_size: few; j_call: TRBJ1-1; v_call: TRBV15; cdr3_aa: CATSRSGQRPEAFF; cdr3_nt: TGTGCCACCAGCAGATCAGGGCAGAGGCCTGAAGCTTTCTTT
d_call: TRBD1; clone_size: .; j_call: TRBJ1-6; v_call: TRBV5-5; cdr3_aa: CASSIRQGGSNSPLHF; cdr3_nt: TGTGCCAGCAGCATCCGACAGGGCGGGTCAAATTCACCCCTCCACTTT
d_call: TRBD2; clone_size: .; j_call: TRBJ2-1; v_call: TRBV5-4; cdr3_aa: CASSLATSGSNEQFF; cdr3_nt: TGTGCCAGCAGCTTGGCCACTAGCGGGAGCAATGAGCAGTTCTTC
d_call: .; clone_size: few; j_call: TRBJ2-5; v_call: TRBV18; cdr3_aa: CASSPDRQETQYF; cdr3_nt: TGTGCCAGCTCACCCGACCGACAAGAGACCCAGTACTTC
d_call: .; clone_size: .; j_call: TRBJ2-5; v_call: TRBV5-1; cdr3_aa: CASTFGAEETQYF; cdr3_nt: TGCGCCAGCACCTTTGGGGCCGAGGAGACCCAGTACTTC
d_call: .; clone_size: few; j_call: TRBJ2-7; v_call: TRBV5-1; cdr3_aa: CASKDVSYEQYF; cdr3_nt: TGCGCCAGCAAGGACGTCTCCTACGAGCAGTACTTC
d_call: .; clone_size: few; j_call: TRBJ1-4; v_call: TRBV28; cdr3_aa: CASSLGDKAPKLFF; cdr3_nt: TGTGCCAGCAGTTTAGGGGACAAAGCCCCAAAACTGTTTTTT
d_call: TRBD2; clone_size: .; j_call: TRBJ2-2; v_call: TRBV5-1; cdr3_aa: CASSHRLAGMNTGELFF; cdr3_nt: TGCGCCAGCAGCCACCGACTAGCGGGGATGAACACCGGGGAGCTGTTTTTT
d_call: .; clone_size: .; j_call: TRBJ1-1; v_call: TRBV28; cdr3_aa: CASSFSSGRTDNTEAFF; cdr3_nt: TGTGCCAGCAGTTTCAGCTCGGGCCGGACAGATAACACTGAAGCTTTCTTT
d_call: .; clone_size: .; j_call: TRBJ2-5; v_call: TRBV18; cdr3_aa: CASSPGLGETQYF; cdr3_nt: TGTGCCAGCTCACCTGGTCTGGGGGAGACCCAGTACTTC
d_call: TRBD2; clone_size: .; j_call: TRBJ2-1; v_call: TRBV7-9; cdr3_aa: CASSARGLAATKQFF; cdr3_nt: TGTGCCAGCAGCGCGAGGGGCCTAGCGGCGACCAAGCAGTTCTTC
d_call: TRBD1; clone_size: few; j_call: TRBJ1-5; v_call: TRBV2; cdr3_aa: CASSPDRNQPQHF; cdr3_nt: TGTGCCAGCAGTCCGGACAGGAATCAGCCCCAGCATTTT
d_call: TRBD2; clone_size: .; j_call: TRBJ2-1; v_call: TRBV9; cdr3_aa: CASSVVPSGSYNEQFF; cdr3_nt: TGTGCCAGCAGCGTAGTTCCTAGCGGCTCCTACAATGAGCAGTTCTTC
d_call: .; clone_size: .; j_call: TRBJ1-2; v_call: TRBV19; cdr3_aa: CASRRGDYGYTF; cdr3_nt: TGTGCCAGTAGGAGGGGAGACTACGGCTACACCTTC
d_call: TRBD2; clone_size: .; j_call: TRBJ2-5; v_call: TRBV25-1; cdr3_aa: CASSGRGRAETQYF; cdr3_nt: TGTGCCAGCAGTGGCCGCGGGAGGGCTGAGACCCAGTACTTC
d_call: .; clone_size: .; j_call: TRBJ1-1; v_call: TRBV4-1; cdr3_aa: CASSPRGNTEAFF; cdr3_nt: TGCGCCAGCAGTCCCCGGGGGAACACTGAAGCTTTCTTT
d_call: .; clone_size: .; j_call: TRBJ2-3; v_call: TRBV5-1; cdr3_aa: CASSLVGAALRASTDTQYF; cdr3_nt: TGCGCCAGCAGCTTGGTGGGGGCAGCGCTCAGGGCGAGCACAGATACGCAGTATTTT
d_call: .; clone_size: .; j_call: TRBJ1-2; v_call: TRBV5-6; cdr3_aa: CASSQSPNYGYTF; cdr3_nt: TGTGCCAGCAGCCAAAGCCCTAACTATGGCTACACCTTC
d_call: TRBD2; clone_size: .; j_call: TRBJ2-7; v_call: TRBV2; cdr3_aa: CASSMSSGGTYEQYF; cdr3_nt: TGTGCCAGCAGTATGTCTAGCGGGGGAACCTACGAGCAGTACTTC
d_call: TRBD1; clone_size: .; j_call: TRBJ1-1; v_call: TRBV2; cdr3_aa: CASSEGTEVNTEAFF; cdr3_nt: TGTGCCAGCAGCGAAGGGACAGAAGTGAACACTGAAGCTTTCTTT
d_call: TRBD1; clone_size: .; j_call: TRBJ2-1; v_call: TRBV5-4; cdr3_aa: CASSAPDRGRSNEQFF; cdr3_nt: TGTGCCAGCAGCGCTCCGGACAGGGGAAGAAGCAATGAGCAGTTCTTC
d_call: .; clone_size: .; j_call: TRBJ1-2; v_call: TRBV28; cdr3_aa: CASRRTRDRLYGYTF; cdr3_nt: TGTGCCAGCAGGAGGACCAGGGACCGGCTCTATGGCTACACCTTC
d_call: .; clone_size: .; j_call: TRBJ2-5; v_call: TRBV15; cdr3_aa: CATSRVSGPGLETQYF; cdr3_nt: TGTGCCACCAGCAGAGTCAGCGGGCCCGGCTTGGAGACCCAGTACTTC
d_call: .; clone_size: .; j_call: TRBJ2-2; v_call: TRBV5-1; cdr3_aa: CASRPSGNTGELFF; cdr3_nt: TGCGCCAGCAGACCATCAGGGAACACCGGGGAGCTGTTTTTT
d_call: TRBD2; clone_size: .; j_call: TRBJ2-3; v_call: TRBV2; cdr3_aa: CASSSTPGLAGGAIYTQYF; cdr3_nt: TGTGCCAGCAGTAGCACTCCGGGACTAGCGGGAGGGGCAATATATACGCAGTATTTT
d_call: .; clone_size: .; j_call: TRBJ2-1; v_call: TRBV30; cdr3_aa: CAWSVWGSEQFF; cdr3_nt: TGTGCCTGGAGTGTATGGGGGAGTGAGCAGTTCTTC
d_call: .; clone_size: .; j_call: TRBJ1-4; v_call: TRBV15; cdr3_aa: CATSRRGLTNEKLFF; cdr3_nt: TGTGCCACCAGCAGGAGAGGGCTGACTAATGAAAAACTGTTTTTT
d_call: TRBD1; clone_size: once; j_call: TRBJ1-2; v_call: TRBV5-1; cdr3_aa: CASSPDRPYGYTF; cdr3_nt: TGCGCCAGCAGTCCGGACAGGCCCTATGGCTACACCTTC
d_call: TRBD1; clone_size: .; j_call: TRBJ1-1; v_call: TRBV2; cdr3_aa: CASSPEAASGGNTEAFF; cdr3_nt: TGTGCCAGCAGTCCTGAAGCTGCTTCAGGGGGAAACACTGAAGCTTTCTTT
d_call: TRBD2; clone_size: .; j_call: TRBJ2-5; v_call: TRBV25-1; cdr3_aa: CASSPHAGGPQQYF; cdr3_nt: TGTGCCAGCAGTCCCCACGCGGGGGGACCCCAGCAGTACTTC
d_call: TRBD2; clone_size: .; j_call: TRBJ2-3; v_call: TRBV5-1; cdr3_aa: CASSVGLAGAQDTQYF; cdr3_nt: TGCGCCAGCAGCGTGGGACTAGCGGGAGCCCAAGATACGCAGTATTTT
d_call: .; clone_size: .; j_call: TRBJ2-3; v_call: TRBV7-3; cdr3_aa: CASSLVAGFADTQYF; cdr3_nt: TGTGCCAGCAGCTTAGTGGCCGGGTTCGCAGATACGCAGTATTTT
d_call: .; clone_size: .; j_call: TRBJ2-5; v_call: TRBV2; cdr3_aa: CASALREETQYF; cdr3_nt: TGTGCCAGCGCATTGAGGGAAGAGACCCAGTACTTC
d_call: .; clone_size: .; j_call: TRBJ1-4; v_call: TRBV5-4; cdr3_aa: CASSFGNEKLFF; cdr3_nt: TGTGCCAGCAGCTTCGGGAATGAAAAACTGTTTTTT
d_call: TRBD1; clone_size: once; j_call: TRBJ2-7; v_call: TRBV4-3; cdr3_aa: CASSQAAPGQDSYEQYF; cdr3_nt: TGCGCCAGCAGCCAAGCCGCACCGGGACAGGACTCCTACGAGCAGTACTTC
d_call: .; clone_size: .; j_call: TRBJ2-6; v_call: TRBV5-6; cdr3_aa: CASSLIRPGANVLTF; cdr3_nt: TGTGCCAGCAGCTTGATCCGCCCTGGGGCCAACGTCCTGACTTTC
d_call: .; clone_size: .; j_call: TRBJ1-2; v_call: TRBV6-5; cdr3_aa: CASSSQWGLEVYGYTF; cdr3_nt: TGTGCCAGCAGTTCCCAGTGGGGCCTGGAGGTATACGGCTACACCTTC
d_call: TRBD1; clone_size: .; j_call: TRBJ2-2; v_call: TRBV9; cdr3_aa: CASSPQTGRDTGELFF; cdr3_nt: TGTGCCAGCAGCCCCCAGACAGGGCGGGACACCGGGGAGCTGTTTTTT